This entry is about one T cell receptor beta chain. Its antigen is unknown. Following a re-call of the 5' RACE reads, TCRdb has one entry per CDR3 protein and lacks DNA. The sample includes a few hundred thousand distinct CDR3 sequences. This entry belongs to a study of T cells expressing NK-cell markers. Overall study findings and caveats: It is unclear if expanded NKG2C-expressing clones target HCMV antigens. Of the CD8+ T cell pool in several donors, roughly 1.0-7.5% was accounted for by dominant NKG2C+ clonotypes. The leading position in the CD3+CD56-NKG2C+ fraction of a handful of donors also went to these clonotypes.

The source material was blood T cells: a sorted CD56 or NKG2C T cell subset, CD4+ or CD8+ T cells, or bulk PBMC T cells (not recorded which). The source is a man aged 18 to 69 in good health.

The CDR3: CASSSGLAAGEQYF. V usage is TRBV11-2 and J usage is TRBJ2-7; TCRdb calls TRBD2, which cannot be checked without DNA. The CDR3 has 14 residues. Germline CDR1 is SGHAT and CDR2 is FQNNGV.